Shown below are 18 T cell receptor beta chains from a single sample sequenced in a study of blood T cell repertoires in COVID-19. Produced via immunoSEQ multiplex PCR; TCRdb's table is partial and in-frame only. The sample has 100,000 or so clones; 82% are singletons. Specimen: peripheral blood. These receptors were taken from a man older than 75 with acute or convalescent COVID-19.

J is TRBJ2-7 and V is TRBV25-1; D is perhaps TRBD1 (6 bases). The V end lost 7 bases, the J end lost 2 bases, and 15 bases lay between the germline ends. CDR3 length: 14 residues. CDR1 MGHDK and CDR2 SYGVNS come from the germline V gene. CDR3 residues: CASTSGTPPYEQYF. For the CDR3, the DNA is TGTGCCAGCACCTCCGGGACACCCCCCTACGAGCAGTACTTC.

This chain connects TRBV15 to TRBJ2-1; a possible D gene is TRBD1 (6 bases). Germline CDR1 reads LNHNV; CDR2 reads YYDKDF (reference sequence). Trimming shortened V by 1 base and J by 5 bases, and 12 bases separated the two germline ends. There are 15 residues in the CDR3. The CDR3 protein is CATSRVDSIDNEQFF. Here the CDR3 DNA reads TGTGCCACCAGCAGAGTGGACAGTATAGACAATGAGCAGTTCTTC.

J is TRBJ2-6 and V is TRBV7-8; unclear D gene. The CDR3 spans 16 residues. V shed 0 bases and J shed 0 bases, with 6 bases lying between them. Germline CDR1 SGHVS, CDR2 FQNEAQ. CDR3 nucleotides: TGTGCCAGCAGCTTAGCGAGTAGCTCTGGGGCCAACGTCCTGACTTTC. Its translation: CASSLASSSGANVLTF.

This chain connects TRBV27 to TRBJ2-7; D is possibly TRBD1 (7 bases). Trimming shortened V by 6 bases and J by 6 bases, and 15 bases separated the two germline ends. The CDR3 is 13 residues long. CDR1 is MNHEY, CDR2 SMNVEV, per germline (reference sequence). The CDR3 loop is CASRFGQGGEQYF. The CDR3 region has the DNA TGTGCCAGCAGATTTGGGCAGGGGGGCGAGCAGTACTTC.

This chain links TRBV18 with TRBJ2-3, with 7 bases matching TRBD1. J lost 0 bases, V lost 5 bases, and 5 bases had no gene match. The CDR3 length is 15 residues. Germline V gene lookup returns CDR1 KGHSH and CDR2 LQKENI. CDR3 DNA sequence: TGTGCCAGCTCAACAAGGGACAGCAGCACAGATACGCAGTATTTT. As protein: CASSTRDSSTDTQYF.

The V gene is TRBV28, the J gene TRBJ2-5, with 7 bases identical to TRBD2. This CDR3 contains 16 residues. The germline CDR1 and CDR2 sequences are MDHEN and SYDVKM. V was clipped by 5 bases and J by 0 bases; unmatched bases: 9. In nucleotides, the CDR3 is TGTGCCAGCAGTACAAAACTAGCGAGGTACCAAGAGACCCAGTACTTC. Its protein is CASSTKLARYQETQYF.

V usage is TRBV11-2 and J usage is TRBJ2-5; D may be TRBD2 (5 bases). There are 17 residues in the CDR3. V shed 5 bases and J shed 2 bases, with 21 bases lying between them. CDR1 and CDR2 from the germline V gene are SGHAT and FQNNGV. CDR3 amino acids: CASSPRAGGANQETQYF. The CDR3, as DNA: TGTGCCAGCAGCCCACGTGCGGGCGGCGCAAATCAAGAGACCCAGTACTTC.

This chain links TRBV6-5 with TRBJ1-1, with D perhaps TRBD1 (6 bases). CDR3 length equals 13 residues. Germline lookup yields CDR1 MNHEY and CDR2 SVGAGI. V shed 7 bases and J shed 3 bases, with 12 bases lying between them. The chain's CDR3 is CASTQGRYTEAFF. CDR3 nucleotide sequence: TGTGCCAGCACCCAGGGGCGATACACTGAAGCTTTCTTT.

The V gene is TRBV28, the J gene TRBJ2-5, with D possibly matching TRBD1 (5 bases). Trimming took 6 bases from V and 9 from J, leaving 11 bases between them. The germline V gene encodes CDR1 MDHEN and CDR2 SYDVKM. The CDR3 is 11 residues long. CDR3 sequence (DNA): TGTGCCAGCAGCTTCACAGGTTCCCAGTACTTC. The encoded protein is CASSFTGSQYF.

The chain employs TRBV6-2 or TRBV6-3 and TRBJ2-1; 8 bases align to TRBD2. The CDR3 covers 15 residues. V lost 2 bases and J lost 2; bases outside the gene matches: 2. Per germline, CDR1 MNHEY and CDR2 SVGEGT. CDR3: CASSYEAGAYNEQFF. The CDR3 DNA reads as TGTGCCAGCAGTTACGAAGCGGGGGCCTACAATGAGCAGTTCTTC.

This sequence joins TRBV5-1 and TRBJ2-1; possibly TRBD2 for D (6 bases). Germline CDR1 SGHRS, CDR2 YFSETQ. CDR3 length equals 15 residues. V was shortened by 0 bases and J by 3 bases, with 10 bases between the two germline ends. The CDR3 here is CASSLETSHYNEQFF. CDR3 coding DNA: TGCGCCAGCAGCTTGGAAACTAGCCACTACAATGAGCAGTTCTTC.

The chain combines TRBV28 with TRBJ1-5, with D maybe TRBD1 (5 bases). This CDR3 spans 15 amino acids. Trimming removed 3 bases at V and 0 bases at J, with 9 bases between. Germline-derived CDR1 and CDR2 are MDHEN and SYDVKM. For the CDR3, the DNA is TGTGCCAGCAGTTTCGTGGGACTTAGCAATCAGCCCCAGCATTTT. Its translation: CASSFVGLSNQPQHF.

The CDR3 protein is CASSLTGIGQPQHF. The CDR3 DNA follows: TGTGCCAGCAGCTTGACAGGGATCGGTCAGCCCCAGCATTTT. The V and J genes are TRBV27 and TRBJ1-5; 7 bases map to TRBD1. The CDR3 is made up of 14 amino acids. Trimming cost V 6 bases and J 6 bases; bases outside gene matches: 8. Germline V gene sequence: CDR1 MNHEY, CDR2 SMNVEV (reference sequence).

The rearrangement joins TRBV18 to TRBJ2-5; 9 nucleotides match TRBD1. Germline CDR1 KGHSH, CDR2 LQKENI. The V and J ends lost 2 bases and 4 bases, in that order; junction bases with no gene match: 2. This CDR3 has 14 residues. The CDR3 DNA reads TGTGCCAGCTCACCAGGGACAGGGCCAGAGACCCAGTACTTC. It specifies CASSPGTGPETQYF.

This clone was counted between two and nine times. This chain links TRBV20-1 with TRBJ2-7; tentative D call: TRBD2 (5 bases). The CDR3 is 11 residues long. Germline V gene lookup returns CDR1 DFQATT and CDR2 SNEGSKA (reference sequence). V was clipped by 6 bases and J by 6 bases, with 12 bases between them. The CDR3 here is CSARPRAEQYF. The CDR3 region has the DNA TGCAGTGCGAGACCGAGGGCCGAGCAGTACTTC.

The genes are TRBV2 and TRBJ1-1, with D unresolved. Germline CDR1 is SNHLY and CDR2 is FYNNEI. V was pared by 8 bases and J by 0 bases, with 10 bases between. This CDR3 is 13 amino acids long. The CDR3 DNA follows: TGTGCCAGCTGCACAGACATGAACACTGAAGCTTTCTTT. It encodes CASCTDMNTEAFF.

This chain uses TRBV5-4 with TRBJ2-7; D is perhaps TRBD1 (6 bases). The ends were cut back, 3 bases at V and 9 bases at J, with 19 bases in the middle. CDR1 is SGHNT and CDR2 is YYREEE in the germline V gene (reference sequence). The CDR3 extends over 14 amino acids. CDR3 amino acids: CASSYRDTKQGQYF. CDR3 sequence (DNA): TGTGCCAGCAGCTACCGGGACACTAAACAGGGGCAGTACTTC. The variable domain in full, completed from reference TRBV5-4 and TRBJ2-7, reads ETGVTQSPTHLIKTRGQQVTLRCSSQSGHNTVSWYQQALGQGPQFIFQYYREEENGRGNFPPRFSGLQFPNYSSELNVNALELDDSALYLCASSYRDTKQGQYFGPGTRLTVT.

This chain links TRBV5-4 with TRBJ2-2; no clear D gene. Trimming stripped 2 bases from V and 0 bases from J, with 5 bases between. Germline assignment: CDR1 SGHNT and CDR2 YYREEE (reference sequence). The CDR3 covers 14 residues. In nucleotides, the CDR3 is TGTGCCAGCAGCTTATTCTCGAACACCGGGGAGCTGTTTTTT. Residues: CASSLFSNTGELFF.